A single sample is the source of the 12 T cell receptor beta chains below, sequenced in a study of cytomegalovirus exposure and HLA in healthy donors. Researchers ran the PCR with 60 Vbeta and 13 Jbeta primers. The table came from immunoSEQ multiplex PCR; TCRdb's copy has only in-frame clones and leaves some out. The repertoire holds 80,000 to 130,000 clones, with about four fifths as singletons. Sequenced: PBMCs. Receptors were obtained from a female donor in good health and CMV-seropositive.

This clone was seen a handful of times. The germline gene is not matched at one end of the junction; a read error may be the cause. CDR3 coding DNA: TGTTCCAGCAGCTCCGGCCAGGGAGGGTCTAATGAAAAACTGTTTTTT. This translates into CSSSSGQGGSNEKLFF. The gene calls are TRBV7-9 and TRBJ1-4; TRBD1 might be the D (5 bases). The CDR3 has 16 amino acids. The V gene's germline CDR1 is SEHNR and CDR2 FQNEAQ (reference sequence).

The chain recombines TRBV13 with TRBJ2-3; no definite D call. With 4 bases removed from V and 2 bases from J, the gap between germline ends came to 19 bases. Germline V gives CDR1 PRHDT, CDR2 FYEKMQ (reference sequence). The CDR3 extends over 17 amino acids. The CDR3 region has the DNA TGTGCCAGCAGCTCCTCGACTCACCTTACTAACACAGATACGCAGTATTTT. It encodes CASSSSTHLTNTDTQYF.

The chain uses TRBV29-1 and TRBJ2-7; TRBD2 might be the D (6 bases). The germline CDR1 and CDR2 sequences are SQVTM and ANQGSEA. V shed 4 bases and J shed 2 bases, with 15 bases lying between them. The CDR3 covers 14 residues. For the CDR3, the DNA is TGCAGCGTTGCGGCGGGGTCTACCGCCTACGAGCAGTACTTC. Translation: CSVAAGSTAYEQYF.

The chain has TRBV11-2 and TRBJ2-7, with TRBD1 identical over 9 bases. J gave up 2 bases and V 5 bases, and 4 bases lay outside the gene matches. The length of the CDR3 is 14 residues. In germline, CDR1 is SGHAT, CDR2 FQNNGV. CDR3 loop: CASSRDRVTYEQYF. For the CDR3, the DNA is TGTGCCAGCAGCCGGGACAGGGTCACCTACGAGCAGTACTTC.

This chain connects TRBV18 to TRBJ2-5; 7 bases agree with TRBD2. Per the germline V gene, CDR1 is KGHSH and CDR2 is LQKENI. V lost 3 bases and J lost 4; bases outside the gene matches: 11. This CDR3 contains 16 residues. CDR3 protein: CASSPVSVAGVETQYF. CDR3 DNA sequence: TGTGCCAGCTCACCGGTCAGTGTGGCGGGAGTAGAGACCCAGTACTTC.

CDR3 sequence: CASSSPGQGDGYTF. In DNA form, the CDR3 reads TGTGCCAGCAGCTCACCGGGACAGGGAGATGGCTACACCTTC. V and J are TRBV5-4 and TRBJ1-2; 9 bases match TRBD1. Germline loops: CDR1 SGHNT, CDR2 YYREEE (reference sequence). This CDR3 spans 14 amino acids. Trimming took 3 bases from V and 6 from J; bases not matched to a gene: 6.

Only a few counts were recorded for this clone. The J gene is TRBJ1-4, the V gene TRBV6-5, with 10 bases identical to TRBD1. This CDR3 contains 14 residues. J lost 7 bases, V lost 6 bases, and 5 bases had no gene match. Looked up from germline, CDR1 is MNHEY and CDR2 is SVGAGI. The CDR3 DNA is TGTGCCAGCAGCCGTCGACAGGGGGCTGAAAAACTGTTTTTT. This codes for CASSRRQGAEKLFF.

The chain carries TRBV6-6 and TRBJ1-2; possibly TRBD1 for D (6 bases). V dropped 6 bases and J dropped 4 bases, with 15 bases sitting between them. This CDR3 is 14 amino acids long. The germline V gene has CDR1 MNHNY and CDR2 SVGAGI (reference sequence). The CDR3 region is CASRPTGLPYGYTF. The DNA for the CDR3 is TGTGCCAGCAGGCCCACAGGGCTCCCCTATGGCTACACCTTC.

The CDR3 is CASSSGRTYNEQFF. In DNA, the CDR3 is TGTGCCAGCAGTAGCGGGAGGACCTACAATGAGCAGTTCTTC. The chain couples TRBV2 to TRBJ2-1, with 9 bases matching TRBD2. Germline V lookup: CDR1 SNHLY, CDR2 FYNNEI. V trimming: 5 bases; J trimming: 2 bases; junction bases outside the gene matches: 1. This CDR3 has 14 amino acids.

The V and J genes are TRBV6-1 and TRBJ1-2; D is possibly TRBD1 (6 bases). V lost 4 bases to trimming and J lost 3 bases, with 9 bases between them. CDR3 length equals 13 residues. Germline CDR1 MNHNS, CDR2 SASEGT. The CDR3 nucleotides are TGTGCCAGCAGTGTTGGACAGTACTATGGCTACACCTTC. Amino acid sequence: CASSVGQYYGYTF.

Comment on this clone: Other DNA sequences in this sample translate to the same CDR3. The J gene is TRBJ2-1, the V gene TRBV6-5; D is perhaps TRBD2 (5 bases). Trimming removed 0 bases at V and 7 bases at J, with 7 bases between. In germline, CDR1 is MNHEY, CDR2 SVGAGI. The CDR3 has 13 residues. DNA of the CDR3: TGTGCCAGCAGTTACTCGGGGAGAAATGAGCAGTTCTTC. Translated, it gives CASSYSGRNEQFF.

This clone was seen a single time. V and J are TRBV5-5 and TRBJ1-5; no reliable D call. CDR3 size: 15 residues. V dropped 0 bases and J dropped 9 bases, with 16 bases sitting between them. Per the germline V gene, CDR1 is SGHKS and CDR2 is YYEKEE (reference sequence). The CDR3 nucleotides read TGTGCCAGCAGCTTGGGGACCGGCCTGGCGGGGCCCCAGCATTTT. It specifies CASSLGTGLAGPQHF.